The entry below gives a single T cell receptor beta chain sequence along with its context. The identical CDR3 is also encoded by other nucleotide sequences in the sample. Germline assignment: CDR1 SGHRS and CDR2 YFSETQ. Trimming took off 0 bases at V and 1 base at J, with 6 bases between the two ends. The CDR3 runs to 14 residues. This sample is drawn from a study of OX40 agonist ivuxolimab in advanced cancers. Study in general: Prior anti-PD-1, anti-PD-L1 or anti-CTLA-4 therapy did not bar entry, and more than 35% had some.

Clones were sequenced by immunoSEQ multiplex PCR, and TCRdb holds only the in-frame ones, with some missing. The data contain tens of thousands of clones, around nine tenths of them singletons. Sequenced material: CD4+ or CD8+ T cells sorted from blood, taken in a trial of the OX40 agonist ivuxolimab. The chain has TRBV5-1 and TRBJ2-3; possible D gene TRBD1, 5 bases. This clonotype was obtained from an adult with an advanced solid tumor such as melanoma, head and neck, liver or kidney cancer. CDR3 loop: CASSLGGGTDTQYF. In nucleotides, the CDR3 is TGCGCCAGCAGCTTGGGGGGCGGCACAGATACGCAGTATTTT.